These 26 T cell receptor beta chains were all obtained from the same sample, sequenced in a study of T-cell reconstitution after alpha-beta-depleted transplantation in children (dated by TCRdb to about 2016). Libraries were constructed by PCR. Sequencing was carried out with an Illumina HiSeq 2500. TCR libraries were prepared with molecular barcoding, using unique molecular identifiers to normalize TCRbeta repertoire quantification. TCRdb reprocessed the public reads (quality trimming at Q25 with fastp, clone calling with MiXCR) and kept in-frame beta chains. Every entry covers one CDR3 protein and lists the most common genes and DNA from its rows. The sample includes under 750,000 distinct CDR3 sequences, with roughly 23% observed a single time. The ten most abundant clones make up roughly 14% of the sample. In the paper's terms, the treatment or condition label means: allogeneic hematopoietic cell transplantation with graft depleted of TCRalphabeta T cells and CD19 B cells.

Sequencing used PBMCs, mostly from graft donor cells, obtained 360 days after TCRalphabeta/CD19-depleted stem cell transplant. These TCRs come from a boy less than two years old who had a stem cell transplant for acute myeloid leukemia, so the T cells may come from the graft donor.

This clonotype has a handful of counts. V usage is TRBV7-9 and J usage is TRBJ2-7; TRBD1 matches at 8 bases. The CDR3 is 15 residues long. Germline V CDR1 and CDR2: SEHNR, FQNEAQ (reference sequence). V was clipped by 4 bases and J by 3 bases; unmatched bases: 8. CDR3 sequence: CASSSGQGRFYEQYV. DNA of the CDR3: TGTGCCAGCAGCTCCGGACAGGGAAGGTTCTACGAGCAGTACGTC.

In this sample, this clonotype turned up a few times. The CDR3 loop reads CASSPLAKNIQYF. CDR3 in DNA: TGTGCCAGCAGCCCCCTCGCCAAAAACATTCAGTACTTC. The J gene is TRBJ2-4, the V gene TRBV6-6; no definite D call. The germline gives CDR1 MNHNY, CDR2 SVGAGI (reference sequence). The length of the CDR3 is 13 residues. Deletions cut 6 bases from V and 1 base from J, with 7 bases between.

The chain has TRBV9 and TRBJ2-2; 7 bases map to TRBD1. This CDR3 is built from 14 residues. Looked up from germline, CDR1 is SGDLS and CDR2 is YYNGEE. The junction had 5 bases not matched to a gene; V was cut back by 5 bases and J by 4 bases. The CDR3 here is CASRGGRGTGELFF. CDR3 coding DNA: TGTGCCAGCAGAGGGGGCCGGGGCACCGGGGAGCTGTTTTTT.

This clonotype was seen a handful of times. This chain uses TRBV7-9 with TRBJ2-2; unclear D gene. Germline V lookup: CDR1 SEHNR, CDR2 FQNEAQ (reference sequence). The CDR3 is made up of 16 amino acids. V was cut by 7 bases and J by 0 bases, with 15 bases left in between. CDR3 region: CASTLPGSANTGELFF. CDR3 DNA: TGTGCCAGCACCCTTCCCGGAAGCGCGAACACCGGGGAGCTGTTTTTT.

The chain joins TRBV6-5 to TRBJ1-6; 7 positions agree with TRBD1. The germline V gene has CDR1 MNHEY and CDR2 SVGAGI. CDR3 length: 18 residues. Unmatched junction bases numbered 11, after V lost 5 bases and J lost 1 base. DNA of the CDR3: TGTGCCAGCAGTAGACCTACAGGGGCGAGTTCCTATAATTCACCCCTCCACTTT. Translated, it gives CASSRPTGASSYNSPLHF.

This clonotype turned up a few times. The chain joins TRBV6-1 to TRBJ1-1, with 7 bases aligning to TRBD1. This CDR3 contains 15 residues. Germline CDR1 MNHNS, CDR2 SASEGT. The trim removed 3 bases at V and 2 bases at J, leaving 6 bases unmatched. The DNA for the CDR3 is TGTGCCAGCAGTGAGATGACAGGGCCCAACACTGAAGCTTTCTTT. It translates to CASSEMTGPNTEAFF.

This clonotype came up many times. The chain couples TRBV4-1 to TRBJ2-1; perhaps TRBD1 as D (5 bases). Germline V CDR1 and CDR2: MGHRA, YSYEKL. The CDR3 sequence is 18 residues long. V lost 0 bases to trimming and J lost 12 bases, with 27 bases between them. The CDR3 region is CASSQDFLRYRTLPGQFF. The CDR3 DNA reads TGCGCCAGCAGCCAAGATTTCCTGCGGTACAGGACCCTCCCGGGGCAGTTCTTC.

This clonotype came up many times. The V call is TRBV19, the J call TRBJ2-1, with D perhaps given as TRBD1 or TRBD2 (5 bases each). The CDR3 has 17 amino acids. The germline CDR1 and CDR2 sequences are LNHDA and SQIVND (reference sequence). Trimming took off 4 bases at V and 3 bases at J, with 19 bases between the two ends. The CDR3, as DNA: TGTGCCAGTAGTACCGGGACCCCTTCCACTTACTACAATGAGCAGTTCTTC. This codes for CASSTGTPSTYYNEQFF.

The chain combines TRBV27 with TRBJ2-1; 12 nucleotides align to TRBD2. Germline lookup yields CDR1 MNHEY and CDR2 SMNVEV (reference sequence). The length of the CDR3 is 17 residues. The V segment lost 6 bases and the J segment 7 bases; nucleotides outside the gene matches: 13. The CDR3 protein is CASSLLAGGRWGNEQFF. CDR3 nucleotide sequence: TGTGCCAGCAGCCTACTAGCGGGGGGACGCTGGGGGAATGAGCAGTTCTTC.

Only a few counts were recorded for this clonotype. V and J are TRBV29-1 and TRBJ1-4; D not resolved. V was trimmed by 6 bases and J by 8 bases, leaving 16 bases between them. Germline loops: CDR1 SQVTM, CDR2 ANQGSEA. CDR3 length: 13 amino acids. The CDR3 sequence: CSVTGTHREKLFF. DNA of the CDR3: TGCAGCGTCACGGGAACCCATCGCGAAAAACTGTTTTTT.

The rearrangement joins TRBV15 to TRBJ2-2; the D gene is possibly TRBD1 (5 bases). Germline loops: CDR1 LNHNV, CDR2 YYDKDF (reference sequence). V lost 9 bases, J lost 4 bases, and 24 bases lay in between. CDR3 length equals 17 residues. Here the CDR3 reads CATSSKKVPQGTGELFF. As DNA, the CDR3 is TGTGCCACTTCATCAAAGAAAGTTCCGCAGGGCACCGGGGAGCTGTTTTTT.

This clonotype was seen many times. The chain is built from TRBV20-1 and TRBJ2-1; D is uncertain. V was shortened by 0 bases and J by 3 bases, with 9 bases between the two germline ends. Looked up from germline, CDR1 is DFQATT and CDR2 is SNEGSKA (reference sequence). The CDR3 has 14 residues. CDR3 DNA sequence: TGCAGTGCTAGAGAGGGTAGCATCTACAATGAGCAGTTCTTC. Amino acids: CSAREGSIYNEQFF.

This clonotype was seen more than once but under ten times. This sequence joins TRBV20-1 and TRBJ2-6; tentatively, D is TRBD2 (6 bases). CDR3 size: 14 residues. The V and J ends lost 3 bases and 2 bases respectively, with 8 bases between them. Germline lookup yields CDR1 DFQATT and CDR2 SNEGSKA (reference sequence). Here the CDR3 DNA reads TGCAGTGCTAGTGGAGGGGCTGGGGCCAACGTCCTGACTTTC. It codes for CSASGGAGANVLTF.

This clonotype has just a few counts. V gene TRBV20-1 combines with J gene TRBJ2-3, with unresolved D. The CDR3 contains 11 residues. The germline V gene encodes CDR1 DFQATT and CDR2 SNEGSKA (reference sequence). V was cut by 2 bases and J by 2 bases, with 2 bases left in between. CDR3 sequence reads: CSARNTDTQYF. The DNA of the CDR3 is TGCAGTGCTAGAAACACAGATACGCAGTATTTT.

The CDR3 nucleotides read TGCAGTGCTAGCGGGCTGACCGGGGGTTACTACGAGCAGTACTTC. Its protein product is CSASGLTGGYYEQYF. The rearrangement links TRBV20-1 to TRBJ2-7; D may be TRBD2 (6 bases). Trimming stripped 3 bases from V and 3 bases from J, with 18 bases between. The germline CDR1 and CDR2 sequences are DFQATT and SNEGSKA (reference sequence). The CDR3 contains 15 residues.

This clonotype has at least ten counts. The chain combines TRBV12-5 with TRBJ2-1, with 9 bases identical to TRBD1. Trimming cost V 3 bases and J 6 bases; bases outside gene matches: 12. The CDR3 sequence is 17 residues long. CDR1 and CDR2 from the germline V gene are LGHNT and FRNRAP. CDR3 region: CASGFASLGTGSNEQFF. CDR3 coding DNA: TGTGCTAGTGGTTTCGCCTCCCTCGGGACAGGGAGCAATGAGCAGTTCTTC. The full variable domain, in which reference TRBV12-5 and TRBJ2-1 provide the parts outside the CDR3, is DARVTQTPRHKVTEMGQEVTMRCQPILGHNTVFWYRQTMMQGLELLAYFRNRAPLDDSGMPKDRFSAEMPDATLATLKIQPSEPRDSAVYFCASGFASLGTGSNEQFFGPGTRLTVL.

The chain recombines TRBV5-1 with TRBJ1-5; TRBD1 agrees at 7 bases. With 0 bases clipped from V and 2 bases from J, the junction kept 2 bases outside the gene matches. Looked up from germline, CDR1 is SGHRS and CDR2 is YFSETQ. This CDR3 is built from 15 residues. CDR3 amino acids: CASSLEGAGNQPQHF. Written as DNA, the CDR3 is TGCGCCAGCAGCTTGGAGGGGGCGGGCAATCAGCCCCAGCATTTT.

The chain links TRBV5-5 to TRBJ2-4; D remains unclear. The CDR3 covers 12 residues. Germline V gene lookup returns CDR1 SGHKS and CDR2 YYEKEE (reference sequence). Trimming pared 4 bases from V and 10 bases from J, leaving 12 bases between. CDR3 region: CASSRETPIQYF. The CDR3 DNA reads as TGTGCCAGCAGCCGCGAGACACCAATTCAGTACTTC.

J is TRBJ1-2 and V is TRBV10-2, with 9 bases identical to TRBD1. V was clipped by 4 bases and J by 4 bases; unmatched bases: 7. This CDR3 region has 15 residues. The germline gives CDR1 WSHSY, CDR2 SAAADI. The CDR3 nucleotides are TGCGCCAGCAGTGGGACAGGGGCCAACCGCTATGGCTACACCTTC. Protein sequence: CASSGTGANRYGYTF.

The chain uses TRBV7-3 and TRBJ2-1; D is undetermined. Germline V gene sequence: CDR1 SGHTA, CDR2 FQGTGA. The CDR3 is 17 residues long. Trimming pared 0 bases from V and 1 base from J, leaving 13 bases between. Here the CDR3 DNA reads TGTGCCAGCAGCTTAACTACGGCGAGTGCTTCCTACAATGAGCAGTTCTTC. It codes for CASSLTTASASYNEQFF.

This clonotype occurred a few times. The chain recombines TRBV20-1 with TRBJ2-1, with TRBD2 matching over 8 bases. The trim removed 0 bases at V and 3 bases at J, leaving 7 bases unmatched. The CDR3 sequence is 16 residues long. CDR1 and CDR2 from the germline V gene are DFQATT and SNEGSKA (reference sequence). The CDR3 nucleotides read TGCAGTGCTAGAGATCTAAGGCGGGGGGTCTACAATGAGCAGTTCTTC. Translated: CSARDLRRGVYNEQFF.

The chain recombines TRBV4-3 with TRBJ2-5; 7 nucleotides line up with TRBD2. V dropped 0 bases and J dropped 1; count of bases not matched to a gene: 17. Germline V CDR1 and CDR2: LGHNA, YSLEER. The CDR3 loop spans 20 amino acids. CDR3 DNA sequence: TGCGCCAGCAGCCAAGATTTGAGTCCCATGCTGGGCGGGGGCCAAGAGACCCAGTACTTC. Protein product: CASSQDLSPMLGGGQETQYF.

The chain recombines TRBV27 with TRBJ2-7; D ambiguous. The CDR3 has 14 amino acids. V was shortened by 4 bases and J by 0 bases, with 10 bases between the two germline ends. Germline lookup yields CDR1 MNHEY and CDR2 SMNVEV (reference sequence). CDR3 nucleotides: TGTGCCAGCAGTTATAGGGCCGGCTCCTACGAGCAGTACGTC. It encodes CASSYRAGSYEQYV.

At least ten counts were recorded for this clonotype. This chain links TRBV29-1 with TRBJ2-1; the match to TRBD1 covers 10 bases. The V gene's germline CDR1 is SQVTM and CDR2 ANQGSEA. The V and J ends lost 8 bases and 4 bases, in that order; junction bases with no gene match: 5. CDR3 size: 13 residues. The CDR3 DNA is TGCAGCCTCCGGGACAGGGGATACAATGAGCAGTTCTTC. Protein: CSLRDRGYNEQFF.

This clonotype was found many times. The chain has TRBV9 and TRBJ2-7, with D tentatively TRBD2 (6 bases). CDR1 and CDR2 (germline): SGDLS, YYNGEE. V was trimmed by 4 bases and J by 2 bases, leaving 13 bases between them. The CDR3 length is 14 residues. CDR3 amino acids: CASSPRDSTYEQYF. CDR3 sequence (DNA): TGTGCCAGCAGCCCCCGGGACTCAACCTACGAGCAGTACTTC.

This clonotype has just a few counts. V is TRBV6-2 or TRBV6-3 and J is TRBJ1-1; weak D call: TRBD1 (5 bases). Looked up from germline, CDR1 is MNHEY and CDR2 is SVGEGT. The CDR3 runs 15 residues. V was trimmed by 10 bases and J by 4 bases, leaving 22 bases between them. The CDR3 region is CATNIEYGGSTEAFF. CDR3 coding DNA: TGTGCCACCAACATCGAGTATGGGGGAAGCACTGAAGCTTTCTTT.